Listed below are T cell receptor beta chains from one sample, sequenced in a study of T cells in Graves' hyperthyroidism and ophthalmopathy. TCRdb fed the multiplex PCR reads into MiXCR, producing one record per CDR3 protein. The sample has under 300,000 distinct CDR3 sequences, roughly 15% seen once. The sequenced material came from blood. The receptor set was obtained from a woman aged 40 to 50 with Graves' hyperthyroidism that later progressed to Graves' ophthalmopathy. The CDR3 runs from the conserved cysteine through the conserved F or W. The D gene is left open where the match is weak. Some rows have no size entry. The others give once, few or many, or a class for an expanded clone.

size	J	V	D	CDR3	DNA
.	TRBJ2-3	TRBV12-3/TRBV12-4	TRBD2	CASVAGTSGRSTQYF	TGTGCCAGCGTCGCCGGGACTAGCGGCCGCTCGACGCAGTATTTT
many	TRBJ2-2	TRBV2	.	CASRQGPYTGELFF	TGTGCCAGCAGACAAGGACCGTACACCGGGGAGCTGTTTTTT
many	TRBJ2-2	TRBV6-1	.	CASTLSGELFF	TGTGCCAGCACCCTTTCTGGGGAGCTGTTTTTT
.	TRBJ2-7	TRBV18	.	CASSLTAIWGEQYF	TGTGCCAGCTCACTTACAGCGATCTGGGGAGAGCAGTACTTC
many	TRBJ2-4	TRBV7-2	TRBD2	CASSFETSGRSKNIQYF	TGTGCCAGCAGCTTCGAGACTAGCGGGAGGTCCAAAAACATTCAGTACTTC
few	TRBJ2-1	TRBV7-3	.	CASSSAGPNNEQFF	TGTGCCAGCAGCTCGGCGGGCCCGAACAATGAGCAGTTCTTC
many	TRBJ2-1	TRBV5-8	.	CASDLWGGNEQFF	TGTGCCAGCGACTTGTGGGGAGGTAATGAGCAGTTCTTC
many	TRBJ2-5	TRBV28	TRBD2	CASSQTGEGLGETQYF	TGTGCCAGCAGCCAAACCGGGGAGGGGTTGGGAGAGACCCAGTACTTC
.	TRBJ1-1	TRBV6-5	.	CASSYTSAGDTEAFF	TGTGCCAGCAGTTACACTTCAGCGGGGGACACTGAAGCTTTCTTT
.	TRBJ2-3	TRBV27	TRBD2	CASSRKGLTSGRADTQYF	TGTGCCAGCAGCCGTAAGGGGCTTACTAGCGGGAGGGCAGATACGCAGTATTTT
.	TRBJ2-7	TRBV11-2	TRBD2	CASSLVLSTSGSGAYEQYF	TGTGCCAGCAGCTTAGTCCTGTCGACTAGCGGGAGTGGGGCATACGAGCAGTACTTC
.	TRBJ2-7	TRBV7-3	.	CASSPGRFSEQYF	TGTGCCAGCAGCCCAGGGAGGTTCTCCGAGCAGTACTTC
.	TRBJ2-7	TRBV20-1	.	CSAVTPGAGYEQYF	TGCAGTGCTGTCACCCCAGGGGCTGGGTACGAGCAGTACTTC
many	TRBJ1-5	TRBV5-5	.	CASSLGSGDQPQHF	TGTGCCAGCAGCTTGGGGTCAGGGGATCAGCCCCAGCATTTT
many	TRBJ2-7	TRBV7-3	.	CASSRLGGEQYF	TGTGCCAGCAGCCGACTAGGAGGGGAGCAGTACTTC
many	TRBJ2-7	TRBV12-3/TRBV12-4	TRBD1	CASSRQGWNEQYF	TGTGCCAGCAGTCGACAGGGGTGGAACGAGCAGTACTTC
many	TRBJ1-6	TRBV12-5	.	CASRADFSPLHF	TGTGCTAGTCGTGCGGATTTTTCACCCCTCCACTTT
many	TRBJ2-5	TRBV6-1	TRBD1	CAGRGQVQETQYF	TGTGCCGGTCGTGGACAGGTCCAAGAGACCCAGTACTTC
many	TRBJ1-5	TRBV28	.	CASSFRSGFYQPQHF	TGTGCCAGCAGTTTTCGTTCGGGCTTTTATCAGCCCCAGCATTTT
.	TRBJ1-2	TRBV24-1	.	CATSDPDKPYGYTF	TGTGCCACCAGTGACCCGGACAAGCCCTATGGCTACACCTTC
many	TRBJ1-1	TRBV11-2	.	CASSQDLNTEAFF	TGTGCCAGCAGCCAAGACCTGAACACTGAAGCTTTCTTT
.	TRBJ1-5	TRBV11-2	.	CASSYRAGQPQHF	TGTGCCAGCAGCTACAGGGCAGGGCAGCCCCAGCATTTT
few	TRBJ2-7	TRBV20-1	TRBD2	CSAPPGTSGRGQYF	TGCAGTGCTCCTCCCGGGACTAGCGGCCGGGGGCAGTACTTC
many	TRBJ2-5	TRBV2	.	CASTGKETQYF	TGTGCCAGCACGGGGAAAGAGACCCAGTACTTC
many	TRBJ1-2	TRBV18	.	CASSPLRELAGDYGYTF	TGTGCCAGCTCACCACTGAGAGAATTGGCAGGGGACTATGGCTACACCTTC
.	TRBJ2-1	TRBV15	TRBD2	CATSRDVGLDLEDEQFF	TGTGCCACCAGCAGAGATGTGGGACTAGACCTTGAGGATGAGCAGTTCTTC
.	TRBJ2-6	TRBV12-3/TRBV12-4	TRBD1	CASRPGQGSGANVLTF	TGTGCCAGCAGGCCGGGACAGGGATCTGGGGCCAACGTCCTGACTTTC
few	TRBJ2-1	TRBV6-5	.	CASSYSSPSISSYNEQFF	TGTGCCAGCAGTTACTCGAGTCCCTCAATCAGCTCCTACAATGAGCAGTTCTTC
.	TRBJ2-7	TRBV6-2/TRBV6-3	TRBD2	CASSWERDSSYNEQYF	TGTGCCAGCAGTTGGGAGCGGGATTCCTCCTACAATGAGCAGTACTTC
.	TRBJ2-7	TRBV28	.	CASTVDILYEQYF	TGTGCCAGCACCGTTGACATCCTCTACGAGCAGTACTTC
many	TRBJ2-2	TRBV9	TRBD2	CASSGDSGRAFTGELFF	TGTGCCAGCAGCGGTGATAGCGGGAGGGCCTTCACCGGGGAGCTGTTTTTT
.	TRBJ2-1	TRBV7-9	TRBD2	CASSLIAGSYNEQFF	TGTGCCAGCAGCTTAATAGCGGGCTCCTACAATGAGCAGTTCTTC
few	TRBJ2-7	TRBV14	.	CASSQTSVREQYF	TGTGCCAGCAGCCAAACCTCCGTCCGCGAGCAGTACTTC
.	TRBJ2-7	TRBV5-1	.	CASSLGGHEQYF	TGCGCCAGCAGCTTGGGAGGGCACGAGCAGTACTTC
.	TRBJ1-2	TRBV2	.	CASSEQGRHYGYTF	TGTGCCAGCAGTGAACAGGGTCGACACTATGGCTACACCTTC
many	TRBJ2-3	TRBV19	TRBD2	CASSLTSGRTDTQYF	TGTGCCAGTAGTCTTACTAGCGGGAGAACAGATACGCAGTATTTT
many	TRBJ2-3	TRBV15	TRBD2	CATSRGTSGRDTQYF	TGTGCCACCAGCAGAGGGACTAGCGGGAGGGATACGCAGTATTTT
.	TRBJ1-5	TRBV19	.	CASKSGRQPQHF	TGTGCCAGTAAGTCGGGTAGACAGCCCCAGCATTTT
.	TRBJ1-4	TRBV14	.	CASSPGGQLNEKLFF	TGTGCCAGCAGCCCCGGGGGGCAGCTTAATGAAAAACTGTTTTTT
many	TRBJ2-5	TRBV20-1	.	CSASWGVEETQYF	TGCAGCGCTAGTTGGGGGGTGGAAGAGACCCAGTACTTC